These T cell receptor beta chains were read from a single sample in a study of vaccination and CD4 T cells after COVID-19. Antigens of these TCRs are unknown. Each CDR3 protein gets one entry after TCRdb re-called the PCR reads with MiXCR. The sample consists of 12,000 or so distinct CDR3 sequences, roughly 59% of them appearing once. The sequencing input was CD4+ T cells from blood, cultured in vitro. These receptor sequences come from a human donor who had recovered from COVID-19. Each CDR3 is given with its conserved first and last residue. D genes are given only for firm matches. Not all rows give a size; the values are once, few, many and, for expanded clones, a class.

len | j_gene | d_gene | abundance | v_gene | CDR3nt | CDR3aa
16 | TRBJ2-7 | TRBD2 | - | TRBV28 | TGTGCCAGCAGTAGTCCGGGACTAGCAAGAGCCTACGAGCAGTACTTC | CASSSPGLARAYEQYF
14 | TRBJ2-7 | TRBD1 | - | TRBV28 | TGTGCCAGCAGTTTATCCGGACAGGGGGGCGAGCAGTACTTC | CASSLSGQGGEQYF
13 | TRBJ1-1 | - | - | TRBV9 | TGTGCCAGCAGCGTAGAAATGGGAACTGAAGCTTTCTTT | CASSVEMGTEAFF
15 | TRBJ2-7 | TRBD2 | - | TRBV7-9 | TGTGCCAGCAGCTACTCCGGGACTAGCTCATACGAGCAGTACTTC | CASSYSGTSSYEQYF
14 | TRBJ1-5 | - | - | TRBV12-3/TRBV12-4 | TGTGCCAGCAGTTGGGACATGGGGTGGTCGCCCCAGCATTTT | CASSWDMGWSPQHF
14 | TRBJ1-5 | TRBD1 | - | TRBV2 | TGTGCCAGCAGTCTGGACAGGGTCAATCAGCCCCAGCATTTT | CASSLDRVNQPQHF
16 | TRBJ2-1 | - | - | TRBV20-1 | TGCAGTGCTAGAGATCACGGGGGAGGTACCTACAATGAGCAGTTCTTC | CSARDHGGGTYNEQFF
12 | TRBJ1-5 | - | few | TRBV12-3/TRBV12-4 | TGTGCCAGCAGTCAGAGGGCTCAGCCCCAGCATTTT | CASSQRAQPQHF
16 | TRBJ2-7 | TRBD1 | - | TRBV7-9 | TGTGCCAGCAGCCCCTCCTGGGGACAGAGATTCTATGAGCAGTACTTC | CASSPSWGQRFYEQYF
14 | TRBJ2-2 | - | - | TRBV20-1 | TGCAGTGCTAGAGATCCCCGGACTGGAGGGGAGCTGTTTTTT | CSARDPRTGGELFF
13 | TRBJ1-4 | TRBD1 | few | TRBV20-1 | TGCAGTGCCTTCCAGACAGGGGTTGAAAAACTGTTTTTT | CSAFQTGVEKLFF
15 | TRBJ1-5 | - | - | TRBV12-3/TRBV12-4 | TGTGCCAGCAGTTTCAGCGGGGATGGGAATCAGCCCCAGCATTTT | CASSFSGDGNQPQHF
14 | TRBJ2-3 | - | few | TRBV20-1 | TGCAGTGCTAGAATCCTAGCGAGCACAGATACGCAGTATTTT | CSARILASTDTQYF
17 | TRBJ1-5 | - | - | TRBV20-1 | TGCAGTGCTACACCCGTGACTGAGTGGGGGAGCAATCAGCCCCAGCATTTT | CSATPVTEWGSNQPQHF
15 | TRBJ2-3 | TRBD2 | - | TRBV12-3/TRBV12-4 | TGTGCCAGCAGTTTACGAGCGGGAGTTGCAGATACGCAGTATTTT | CASSLRAGVADTQYF
15 | TRBJ2-2 | - | once | TRBV6-1 | TGTGCCAGCAGTATATACAGGGGAGGGACCGGGGAGCTGTTTTTT | CASSIYRGGTGELFF
15 | TRBJ1-3 | - | few | TRBV7-9 | TGTGCCAGCAGCTTATCGGGCGTCTCTGGAAACACCATATATTTT | CASSLSGVSGNTIYF
17 | TRBJ2-5 | TRBD2 | once | TRBV4-1 | TGCGCCAGCAGCTCGAAGGGACTAGCGGGAGACGGGAAGACCCAGTACTTC | CASSSKGLAGDGKTQYF
13 | TRBJ2-7 | - | few | TRBV7-9 | TGTGCCAGCACCCCGGGGGCCGCATACGAGCAGTACTTC | CASTPGAAYEQYF
14 | TRBJ2-5 | TRBD1 | - | TRBV28 | TGTGCCAGCAAATCCGGACAGGGTGAAGAGACCCAGTACTTC | CASKSGQGEETQYF
12 | TRBJ2-5 | - | once | TRBV30 | TGTGCCTGGACCCCGCTAGCGGAGACCCAGTACTTC | CAWTPLAETQYF
13 | TRBJ2-1 | TRBD2 | - | TRBV6-1 | TGTGCCAGCCGGCCGGGGGGGTTCAATGAGCAGTTCTTC | CASRPGGFNEQFF
15 | TRBJ2-3 | TRBD2 | - | TRBV6-4 | TGTGCCAGCAGCGAGGGACTAGCGGGAGTAGATACGCAGTATTTT | CASSEGLAGVDTQYF
14 | TRBJ2-1 | - | - | TRBV2 | TGTGCCAGCAGGCAGGGGGGCTCCTACAATGAGCAGTTCTTC | CASRQGGSYNEQFF
15 | TRBJ2-3 | TRBD2 | - | TRBV6-1 | TGTGCCAGCAGCATAATAGCGGGGAGGGCAGATACGCAGTATTTT | CASSIIAGRADTQYF
15 | TRBJ1-3 | - | - | TRBV27 | TGTGCCAGTCGGACATATACCGAATCTGGAAACACCATATATTTT | CASRTYTESGNTIYF
16 | TRBJ2-1 | - | - | TRBV11-2 | TGTGCCAGCACCGGAACTAGCCCTAGCTCCTACAATGAGCAGTTCTTC | CASTGTSPSSYNEQFF
14 | TRBJ1-5 | - | - | TRBV4-1 | TGCGCCAGCAGCCATGGGAGGGGAGGCCAGCCCCAGCATTTT | CASSHGRGGQPQHF
14 | TRBJ2-2 | - | - | TRBV20-1 | TGCAGTGCCCGGACTGGCTTAAACACCGGGGAGCTGTTTTTT | CSARTGLNTGELFF
14 | TRBJ2-5 | TRBD2 | few | TRBV7-3 | TGTGCCAGCAGCTTGTCAGCGGGAACGGAGACCCAGTACTTC | CASSLSAGTETQYF
14 | TRBJ1-1 | - | - | TRBV12-3/TRBV12-4 | TGTGCCAGCAATCACAGGCGCATGAACACTGAAGCTTTCTTT | CASNHRRMNTEAFF
13 | TRBJ1-1 | - | - | TRBV6-5 | TGTGCCAGCAGTTACTCGAAGACGGCGGGAGCTTTCTTT | CASSYSKTAGAFF
17 | TRBJ2-3 | TRBD2 | - | TRBV20-1 | TGCAGTGCTAGAGGCGGGAGGGCCGTTGGGTACACAGATACGCAGTATTTT | CSARGGRAVGYTDTQYF
13 | TRBJ2-7 | - | - | TRBV10-3 | TGTGCCATCAGCCCCCGGGACGGAGGCGAGCAGTACTTC | CAISPRDGGEQYF
13 | TRBJ2-5 | - | - | TRBV6-5 | TGTGCCAGCAGTTACGGGCCCCAAGAGACCCAGTACTTC | CASSYGPQETQYF
14 | TRBJ2-3 | TRBD2 | few | TRBV10-1 | TGCGCCAGCAGTGAGTCGCGGGAGAGAGATACGCAGTATTTT | CASSESRERDTQYF
16 | TRBJ2-7 | TRBD1 | few | TRBV2 | TGTGCCAGCAGTCAAGTACTCCGGGACAGATCCTACGAGCAGTACTTC | CASSQVLRDRSYEQYF
12 | TRBJ1-2 | TRBD1 | - | TRBV20-1 | TGCAGTGTCTGGACAGGGACCTATGGCTACACCTTC | CSVWTGTYGYTF
12 | TRBJ2-1 | TRBD2 | - | TRBV2 | TGTGCCAGCAGTCCTCGGGAGGGCCGGGAGTTCTTC | CASSPREGREFF
13 | TRBJ1-2 | - | few | TRBV6-4 | TGTGCCAGCAGTGACCGGTGGGGCTATGGCTACACCTTC | CASSDRWGYGYTF
13 | TRBJ2-7 | TRBD2 | few | TRBV6-5 | TGTGCCAGCAGTTTCGGACTAGCCTACGAGCAGTACTTC | CASSFGLAYEQYF
14 | TRBJ2-7 | TRBD1 | - | TRBV7-9 | TGTGCCAGCAGCGTAACAGGGGGCAGGTACGAGCAGTACTTC | CASSVTGGRYEQYF
16 | TRBJ2-1 | TRBD2 | - | TRBV7-3 | TGTGCCAGCAGCTTTAGCGGGAGTGTTTCAAGCAATGAGCAGTTCTTC | CASSFSGSVSSNEQFF
15 | TRBJ2-1 | TRBD2 | - | TRBV20-1 | TGCAGTGCTAGTCGGACTAGCGCCCGAAACAATGAGCAGTTCTTC | CSASRTSARNNEQFF
15 | TRBJ1-3 | - | - | TRBV4-3 | TGCGCCAGCAGCCAAGGGGCAGGCTCTGGAAACACCATATATTTT | CASSQGAGSGNTIYF
15 | TRBJ2-3 | - | few | TRBV20-1 | TGCAGTGCTTGGGTCGGGAGTAAGGGCACAGATACGCAGTATTTT | CSAWVGSKGTDTQYF